The 30 T cell receptor beta chains below all came from one sample that was sequenced in a study of OX40 agonist ivuxolimab in advanced cancers. Assay: immunoSEQ multiplex PCR; the TCRdb copy retains only in-frame clones and omits some. This repertoire shows some 90,000 clones, more than 75% found once; its top ten account for roughly 4%. The material sequenced was CD4+ or CD8+ T cells sorted from blood, taken in a trial of the OX40 agonist ivuxolimab. These receptors came from an adult with an advanced solid tumor such as melanoma, head and neck, liver or kidney cancer.

J is TRBJ2-4 and V is TRBV11-3, with TRBD1 identical over 10 bases. The J segment lost 8 bases and the V segment lost 7 bases, leaving 2 bases of the junction unmatched. This CDR3 spans 12 amino acids. From germline, CDR1 is SGHNT and CDR2 YENEEA. Here the CDR3 DNA reads TGTGCCAGCACCGGGACAGGGGACATTCAGTACTTC. Translated, it gives CASTGTGDIQYF.

This chain links TRBV4-1 with TRBJ1-4; D is perhaps TRBD1 (5 bases). The ends were cut back, 0 bases at V and 7 bases at J, with 12 bases in the middle. The CDR3 is 15 residues long. CDR1 is MGHRA, CDR2 YSYEKL, per germline. The CDR3 here is CASSQDSRGSEKLFF. CDR3 bases: TGCGCCAGCAGCCAAGACTCTCGGGGGAGTGAAAAACTGTTTTTT.

The V and J genes are TRBV10-3 and TRBJ2-7; TRBD2 aligns across 11 bases. Trimming at V came to 4 bases and at J to 1 base, leaving 0 bases not matched to a gene. Per germline, CDR1 ENHRY and CDR2 SYGVKD. The length of the CDR3 is 14 residues. The CDR3 region is CAISGLAGSYEQYF. The CDR3 nucleotides read TGTGCCATCAGTGGACTAGCGGGATCCTACGAGCAGTACTTC.

The chain links TRBV9 to TRBJ1-1; tentative D call: TRBD1 (5 bases). This CDR3 has 14 amino acids. V was shortened by 0 bases and J by 2 bases, with 8 bases between the two germline ends. The germline gives CDR1 SGDLS, CDR2 YYNGEE. The CDR3 sequence is CASSVGTPNTEAFF. DNA for the CDR3: TGTGCCAGCAGCGTAGGGACACCTAACACTGAAGCTTTCTTT.

The CDR3 sequence is CASTLTRGINEKLFF. The CDR3 nucleotides read TGTGCCAGCACCTTGACCAGGGGGATTAATGAAAAACTGTTTTTT. The genes are TRBV6-1 and TRBJ1-4; TRBD1 agrees at 7 bases. V shed 7 bases and J 4 bases; nucleotides not matched to a gene: 9. The CDR3 loop spans 15 amino acids. CDR1 is MNHNS, CDR2 SASEGT, per germline.

The CDR3 DNA follows: TGCGCCACCGCGACTAGCGGGAGGGCTAGCTCCTACAATGAGCAGTTCTTC. It translates to CATATSGRASSYNEQFF. This sequence joins TRBV10-1 and TRBJ2-1, with TRBD2 identical over 14 bases. This CDR3 region has 17 residues. CDR1 WNHNN and CDR2 SYGVQD come from the germline V gene (reference sequence). The ends lost 10 bases at V and 0 bases at J; junction bases unmatched: 8.

The chain couples TRBV19 to TRBJ2-5; 7 nucleotides agree with TRBD1. Germline values: CDR1 LNHDA, CDR2 SQIVND (reference sequence). Losses at the gene ends were 1 base for V and 0 bases for J; bases not matched to a gene: 5. CDR3 length: 16 amino acids. This CDR3 reads CASSIGQGPYQETQYF. In DNA form, the CDR3 reads TGTGCCAGTAGTATAGGACAGGGACCGTACCAAGAGACCCAGTACTTC.

The chain has TRBV5-4 and TRBJ2-2; 8 nucleotides line up with TRBD2. CDR1 and CDR2 from the germline V gene are SGHNT and YYREEE (reference sequence). The junction had 5 bases not matched to a gene; V was cut back by 6 bases and J by 4 bases. The CDR3 length is 14 residues. CDR3 in amino acids: CASKREPGTGELFF. The DNA for the CDR3 is TGTGCCAGCAAGCGGGAGCCCGGCACCGGGGAGCTGTTTTTT.

The rearrangement joins TRBV11-2 to TRBJ2-5, with D possibly TRBD1 on 5 matching bases. This CDR3 has 16 residues. Germline values: CDR1 SGHAT, CDR2 FQNNGV. V gave up 2 bases and J gave up 2 bases, with 15 bases separating them. CDR3 sequence (DNA): TGTGCCAGCAGCTTAATCCTTAGGGCAGGGCAAGAGACCCAGTACTTC. It is translated as CASSLILRAGQETQYF.

This clone has just a few counts. This chain joins TRBV7-2 and TRBJ2-5; no reliable D call. This CDR3 is 11 amino acids long. Germline lookup yields CDR1 SGHTA and CDR2 FQGNSA. V was trimmed by 1 base and J by 6 bases, leaving 3 bases between them. The chain's CDR3 is CASSLDKTQYF. CDR3 coding DNA: TGTGCCAGCAGCTTAGACAAGACCCAGTACTTC.

V is TRBV6-5 and J is TRBJ1-5; no definite D call. The CDR3 contains 15 residues. V was cut by 6 bases and J by 2 bases, with 14 bases left in between. CDR1 and CDR2 from the germline V gene are MNHEY and SVGAGI. In nucleotides, the CDR3 is TGTGCCAGCAGCACTGGGCAATTAGGCAATCAGCCCCAGCATTTT. Amino acid sequence: CASSTGQLGNQPQHF.

The rearrangement links TRBV19 to TRBJ2-5; TRBD1 matches 11 bases. This CDR3 comprises 17 residues. Germline V gene sequence: CDR1 LNHDA, CDR2 SQIVND (reference sequence). J was trimmed by 0 bases and V by 5 bases; bases with no gene match: 8. CDR3 sequence: CASSLGQGAMYQETQYF. CDR3 DNA sequence: TGTGCCAGTAGTCTCGGACAGGGGGCTATGTACCAAGAGACCCAGTACTTC. The variable domain in full, completed from reference TRBV19 and TRBJ2-5, reads DGGITQSPKYLFRKEGQNVTLSCEQNLNHDAMYWYRQDPGQGLRLIYYSQIVNDFQKGDIAEGYSVSREKKESFPLTVTSAQKNPTAFYLCASSLGQGAMYQETQYFGPGTRLLVL.

The chain carries TRBV5-1 and TRBJ2-7, with 9 bases identical to TRBD1. CDR1 SGHRS and CDR2 YFSETQ come from the germline V gene. The V segment lost 4 bases and the J segment 0 bases; nucleotides outside the gene matches: 8. The CDR3 has 16 residues. The CDR3 region has the DNA TGCGCCAGCAGCAGGGACTCGGGACAGGGCTCCTACGAGCAGTACGTC. Translation gives CASSRDSGQGSYEQYV.

The chain combines TRBV14 with TRBJ2-1; no firm D call. In germline, CDR1 is SGHDN, CDR2 FVKESK. The CDR3 runs to 14 residues. Trimming left V 0 bases short and J 4 bases short, with 7 bases between. The DNA for the CDR3 is TGTGCCAGCAGCCAAGATCGTGGGTACAATGAGCAGTTCTTC. This encodes CASSQDRGYNEQFF.

The V gene is TRBV28, the J gene TRBJ1-5; tentative D call: TRBD1 (5 bases). V dropped 8 bases and J dropped 2 bases, with 19 bases sitting between them. The CDR3 extends over 16 amino acids. Germline-derived CDR1 and CDR2 are MDHEN and SYDVKM. CDR3 nucleotide sequence: TGTGCCAGCTGCAAGTTTGGGGGTTCGGGCAATCAGCCCCAGCATTTT. Its protein product is CASCKFGGSGNQPQHF.

The chain couples TRBV21-1 to TRBJ1-2; the DNA was not used to check the table's D call, TRBD1. TRBV21-1 is an annotated pseudogene. The CDR3 contains 13 residues. CDR3 protein: CASSKADRYGYTF. CDR3 coding DNA: TGTGCCAGCAGCAAAGCGGACAGGTATGGCTACACCTTC.

The J gene is TRBJ2-5, the V gene TRBV7-3, with 10 positions matching TRBD1. The J segment lost 4 bases and the V segment lost 6 bases, leaving 2 bases of the junction unmatched. This CDR3 has 13 residues. Germline-derived CDR1 and CDR2 are SGHTA and FQGTGA. CDR3 sequence reads: CASSWTGGETQYF. The CDR3 bases are TGTGCCAGCAGTTGGACAGGGGGAGAGACCCAGTACTTC.

This rearrangement joins TRBV7-7 to TRBJ2-1, with D unclear. This CDR3 has 15 residues. V was trimmed by 6 bases and J by 10 bases, leaving 22 bases between them. Per the germline V gene, CDR1 is SSHAT and CDR2 is FNYEAQ (reference sequence). The CDR3 sequence: CASSSTHQTTSEQFF. As DNA, the CDR3 is TGTGCCAGCAGTTCCACCCACCAAACTACTTCCGAGCAGTTCTTC.

In nucleotides, the CDR3 is TGTGCCAGCAGCTTAAACAGGATGAACACTGAAGCTTTCTTT. It is translated as CASSLNRMNTEAFF. The gene calls are TRBV11-3 and TRBJ1-1, with D perhaps matching TRBD1 (5 bases). This CDR3 spans 14 amino acids. CDR1 is SGHNT and CDR2 is YENEEA in the germline V gene. V shed 2 bases and J shed 0 bases, with 7 bases lying between them.

This clone was counted between two and nine times. The J gene is TRBJ2-1, the V gene TRBV5-4; 12 positions agree with TRBD1. Germline CDR1 SGHNT, CDR2 YYREEE (reference sequence). The V segment lost 3 bases and the J segment 9 bases; nucleotides outside the gene matches: 10. The CDR3 is 16 residues long. The CDR3 bases are TGTGCCAGCAGCTCTACCGGGACAGGGGGCCGAAGTGAGCAGTTCTTC. It translates to CASSSTGTGGRSEQFF.

This chain uses TRBV6-5 with TRBJ2-3; possible D gene TRBD2, 7 bases. Germline V gives CDR1 MNHEY, CDR2 SVGAGI. V was shortened by 0 bases and J by 5 bases, with 12 bases between the two germline ends. The CDR3 consists of 15 residues. CDR3 loop: CASSYSGGRVDTQYF. The CDR3 nucleotides read TGTGCCAGCAGTTACTCCGGGGGGCGCGTAGATACGCAGTATTTT.

CDR3 amino acids: CATSRDLRRGTDTQYF. The CDR3 region has the DNA TGTGCCACCAGCAGAGATCTTAGACGAGGCACAGATACGCAGTATTTT. The rearrangement joins TRBV15 to TRBJ2-3; unclear D gene. CDR1 and CDR2 from the germline V gene are LNHNV and YYDKDF (reference sequence). This CDR3 is 16 amino acids long. Deletions cut 0 bases from V and 1 base from J, with 11 bases between.

The chain carries TRBV18 and TRBJ2-1; 7 bases map to TRBD2. This CDR3 contains 18 residues. CDR1 is KGHSH and CDR2 is LQKENI in the germline V gene. J was trimmed by 4 bases and V by 3 bases; bases with no gene match: 15. The CDR3 loop reads CASSPDVWGGALYNEQFF. CDR3 nucleotides: TGTGCCAGCTCACCCGACGTTTGGGGAGGGGCATTGTACAATGAGCAGTTCTTC.

Only a few counts were recorded for this clone. In DNA form, the CDR3 reads TGTGCCAGCTCTCGAACCTCCTATAATTCACCCCTCCACTTT. Residues: CASSRTSYNSPLHF. This chain uses TRBV11-3 with TRBJ1-6; D is uncertain. The CDR3 contains 14 residues. Trimming shortened V by 8 bases and J by 0 bases, and 8 bases separated the two germline ends. Germline V gene sequence: CDR1 SGHNT, CDR2 YENEEA. The full variable domain, completed using reference TRBV11-3 and TRBJ1-6, is EAGVVQSPRYKIIEKKQPVAFWCNPISGHNTLYWYLQNLGQGPELLIRYENEEAVDDSQLPKDRFSAERLKGVDSTLKIQPAELGDSAVYLCASSRTSYNSPLHFGNGTRLTVT.

The chain is built from TRBV15 and TRBJ1-2; possibly TRBD1 for D (5 bases). The CDR3 is 14 residues long. CDR1 and CDR2 from the germline V gene are LNHNV and YYDKDF (reference sequence). V lost 3 bases, J lost 8 bases, and 16 bases lay in between. The CDR3: CATSRGIGGSGYTF. The CDR3 DNA follows: TGTGCCACCAGCAGGGGTATTGGGGGTAGCGGCTACACCTTC.

This clone came up once. The J gene is TRBJ2-1, the V gene TRBV29-1; a weak D match, TRBD2 (6 bases). Trimming took 7 bases from V and 2 from J, leaving 18 bases between them. CDR1 is SQVTM and CDR2 is ANQGSEA in the germline V gene. The CDR3 spans 15 residues. CDR3 sequence (DNA): TGCAGCGCGACCGTCGGGAGTGGGGCCTACAATGAGCAGTTCTTC. It encodes CSATVGSGAYNEQFF.

There are a few counts of this clone. V gene TRBV19 combines with J gene TRBJ1-2; maybe TRBD1 (6 bases). V lost 7 bases and J 5 bases, leaving 17 bases between the germline ends. From germline, CDR1 is LNHDA and CDR2 SQIVND (reference sequence). CDR3 length equals 14 residues. CDR3 DNA: TGTGCCAGTACTACCCCCGGGACACAATATGGCTACACCTTC. It is translated as CASTTPGTQYGYTF.

This clone has a single count. The rearrangement links TRBV6-4 to TRBJ2-7; 7 bases agree with TRBD1. The CDR3 spans 14 residues. The V gene end was trimmed by 9 bases and the J gene end by 3 bases; junction bases not matched to a gene: 11. CDR1 and CDR2 from the germline V gene are MRHNA and SNTAGT. The DNA for the CDR3 is TGTGCCAGAGGGGGCTCGGGACATGACTACGAGCAGTACTTC. This codes for CARGGSGHDYEQYF.

The chain has TRBV21-1 and TRBJ1-6; whether TRBD1, the table's D call, matches the DNA was not checked. TRBV21-1 is labeled a pseudogene. The CDR3 consists of 15 residues. The CDR3 DNA sequence: TGTGCCAGCACCAAGGCAGGAAGCTATAATTCACCCCTCCACTTT. Residues: CASTKAGSYNSPLHF.

V usage is TRBV6-1 and J usage is TRBJ1-4; 7 nucleotides align to TRBD1. The junction had 8 bases not matched to a gene; V was cut back by 6 bases and J by 4 bases. The CDR3 runs 15 residues. In germline, CDR1 is MNHNS, CDR2 SASEGT. CDR3 bases: TGTGCCAGCAGCCTAGACAGGGTTGGTAATGAAAAACTGTTTTTT. Amino acids: CASSLDRVGNEKLFF.